A single sample gave rise to the 18 T cell receptor beta chains below, sequenced in a study of response to subunit inactivated influenza vaccine (dated 2018 in TCRdb). The library relied on RT-PCR. The instrument given in TCRdb is Illumina HiSeq 2500. TCRdb applied fastp at Q25 and MiXCR to the public reads, then kept only in-frame beta chains. Rows matching on CDR3 protein sequence are summarized as one entry with the most common DNA and genes. This sample has 800,000 or so distinct CDR3 sequences in its table, and 21% of those were observed once. About 10% of the sample is held by the ten biggest clonotypes. This material consisted of PBMCs from blood, taken more than 4 days after vaccination. The source of these receptors is a man in his fifties who received an inactivated influenza vaccine. Donor details come from another sample of the same person, matched by shared clones.

This clonotype was observed a few times. The V and J genes are TRBV10-3 and TRBJ1-2, with 9 bases that match TRBD1. This CDR3 region has 15 residues. CDR1 and CDR2 from the germline V gene are ENHRY and SYGVKD. V was pared by 6 bases and J by 4 bases, with 9 bases of the junction left unmatched. This CDR3 is CAISSKDRGIYGYTF. CDR3 DNA: TGTGCCATCAGCTCCAAGGACAGGGGCATCTATGGCTACACCTTC.

This clonotype showed up just a few times. The chain combines TRBV6-2 or TRBV6-3 with TRBJ2-3; possibly TRBD1 or TRBD2 for D (6 bases each). This CDR3 is built from 17 residues. CDR1 is MNHEY and CDR2 is SVGEGT in the germline V gene. Trimming took 2 bases from V and 1 from J, leaving 16 bases between them. CDR3 DNA: TGTGCCAGCAGTTACCCGAGAGGACGGGGGCGCACAGATACGCAGTATTTT. It is translated as CASSYPRGRGRTDTQYF.

This clonotype has just a few counts. The gene calls are TRBV20-1 and TRBJ2-7; D gene ambiguous. The CDR3 spans 14 residues. Germline CDR1 and CDR2: DFQATT and SNEGSKA (reference sequence). Between the trimmed V and J ends, which lost 5 bases and 1 base, there was a span of 15 bases. The CDR3 loop reads CSAEILRASYEQYF. The CDR3 DNA reads TGCAGTGCTGAAATTCTCCGGGCATCCTACGAGCAGTACTTC.

This clonotype was seen more than once but under ten times. The chain joins TRBV7-2 to TRBJ2-2; D may be TRBD1 (6 bases). Germline V gene sequence: CDR1 SGHTA, CDR2 FQGNSA. This CDR3 comprises 14 residues. Trimming pared 6 bases from V and 5 bases from J, leaving 13 bases between. This CDR3 reads CASRAQGTTGELFF. The CDR3 DNA is TGTGCCAGCAGAGCACAGGGTACGACCGGGGAGCTGTTTTTT.

V gene TRBV19 combines with J gene TRBJ1-6; the D gene is possibly TRBD1 (6 bases). Trimming left V 6 bases short and J 5 bases short, with 11 bases between. CDR1 is LNHDA and CDR2 is SQIVND in the germline V gene (reference sequence). The CDR3 runs to 14 residues. The CDR3 DNA reads TGTGCCAGTAGGAGGACAGAAGATAATTCACCCCTCCACTTT. Translated: CASRRTEDNSPLHF.

Of note for this clonotype: With a much larger clone just one base away, this may be a read error. The V and J genes are TRBV2 and TRBJ2-7; D gene uncertain. Germline V gives CDR1 SNHLY, CDR2 FYNNEI. The CDR3 spans 13 residues. V was cut by 3 bases and J by 0 bases, with 6 bases left in between. CDR3 in DNA: TGTGCCAGCAGTGAGGAGTTCTCCTACGAGCAGTACTTC. This sequence encodes CASSEEFSYEQYF.

The chain carries TRBV20-1 and TRBJ2-5, with D tentatively TRBD1 (5 bases). Per germline, CDR1 DFQATT and CDR2 SNEGSKA (reference sequence). Trimming cost V 4 bases and J 4 bases, with 19 bases left between them. The CDR3 has 15 residues. The CDR3 coding sequence is TGCAGTGCTACAAAAGGGCCTGGGGCTGGAGAGACCCAGTACTTC. Translated, it gives CSATKGPGAGETQYF.

This chain uses TRBV2 with TRBJ1-5; D not certain. The V gene's germline CDR1 is SNHLY and CDR2 FYNNEI. Trimming took 4 bases from V and 2 from J, leaving 9 bases between them. The CDR3 spans 14 residues. CDR3 in DNA: TGTGCCAGCAGTGGAGTGGACGGCAATCAGCCCCAGCATTTT. Translating it yields CASSGVDGNQPQHF.

The gene calls are TRBV12-3 or TRBV12-4 and TRBJ2-5; D perhaps matches TRBD1 (5 bases). The CDR3 consists of 14 residues. The V end was cut by 3 bases, the J end by 5 bases, with 13 bases between. The CDR3 loop is CASSLGRSSETQYF. CDR3 bases: TGTGCCAGCAGTTTGGGGCGGTCGTCTGAGACCCAGTACTTC.

This sequence joins TRBV18 and TRBJ2-4; TRBD1 is a possible D gene (6 bases). The CDR3 has 15 residues. Trimming removed 5 bases from V and 8 bases from J, with 19 bases in between. From germline, CDR1 is KGHSH and CDR2 LQKENI. DNA of the CDR3: TGTGCCAGCTCAACCGGCCAGGGGTTCGGGGACATTCAGTACTTC. Translation gives CASSTGQGFGDIQYF.

The chain joins TRBV28 to TRBJ2-5; 10 nucleotides match TRBD2. The V segment lost 3 bases and the J segment 0 bases; nucleotides outside the gene matches: 4. The CDR3 runs to 16 residues. Germline V gives CDR1 MDHEN, CDR2 SYDVKM. Here the CDR3 reads CASSFTSGRDQETQYF. DNA of the CDR3: TGTGCCAGCAGTTTCACGAGCGGGAGGGACCAAGAGACCCAGTACTTC.

This chain's CDR3 is CASSYSSSLGNSPLHF. The CDR3 DNA reads as TGTGCCAGCAGTTACTCTTCCAGTCTGGGCAATTCACCCCTCCACTTT. The V gene is TRBV6-2 or TRBV6-3, the J gene TRBJ1-6; D is undetermined. There are 16 residues in the CDR3. Germline CDR1 reads MNHEY; CDR2 reads SVGEGT. V was clipped by 0 bases and J by 7 bases, with 13 bases between them.

The V call is TRBV5-1, the J call TRBJ1-6, with 9 bases aligning to TRBD1. Losses at the gene ends were 3 bases for V and 9 bases for J; bases not matched to a gene: 4. CDR3 size: 14 residues. Germline V gene lookup returns CDR1 SGHRS and CDR2 YFSETQ. The chain's CDR3 is CASSYGQGTSPLHF. The CDR3 DNA reads as TGCGCCAGCAGCTACGGACAGGGGACTTCACCCCTCCACTTT.

This clonotype was detected a few times. The chain has TRBV20-1 and TRBJ2-7, with D perhaps TRBD1 (6 bases). CDR3 length: 14 amino acids. V lost 2 bases and J lost 3, with 14 bases in between. The germline V gene has CDR1 DFQATT and CDR2 SNEGSKA (reference sequence). The chain's CDR3 is CSARLGGHRYEQYF. CDR3 nucleotides: TGCAGTGCTAGATTAGGGGGACACCGCTACGAGCAGTACTTC.

This chain joins TRBV6-2 or TRBV6-3 and TRBJ2-5; perhaps TRBD1 as D (5 bases). The germline CDR1 and CDR2 sequences are MNHEY and SVGEGT. The V end lost 2 bases, the J end lost 5 bases, and 12 bases lay between the germline ends. The CDR3 has 14 amino acids. The CDR3 spells CASSYKPGPETQYF. The DNA for the CDR3 is TGTGCCAGCAGTTACAAGCCAGGGCCGGAGACCCAGTACTTC.

The chain has TRBV7-3 and TRBJ2-6; D is unresolved. Germline V gene sequence: CDR1 SGHTA, CDR2 FQGTGA. V was shortened by 1 base and J by 1 base, with 8 bases between the two germline ends. The CDR3 is made up of 16 amino acids. CDR3 bases: TGTGCCAGCAGCTTAAGGGGTAGATCTGGGGCCAACGTCCTGACTTTC. Encoded protein: CASSLRGRSGANVLTF.

This clonotype was found a few times. This chain joins TRBV3-1 and TRBJ2-3, with 11 bases matching TRBD2. There are 16 residues in the CDR3. The V gene end was trimmed by 0 bases and the J gene end by 6 bases; junction bases not matched to a gene: 5. Germline values: CDR1 LGHDT, CDR2 YNNKEL (reference sequence). The CDR3 nucleotides read TGTGCCAGCAGCCAAGATTCACTAGCGGGAGTTGATACGCAGTATTTT. Protein product: CASSQDSLAGVDTQYF.

The chain links TRBV27 to TRBJ1-2, with TRBD1 matching over 12 bases. The germline V gene has CDR1 MNHEY and CDR2 SMNVEV (reference sequence). The CDR3 is 16 amino acids. V was pared by 6 bases and J by 4 bases, with 9 bases of the junction left unmatched. The CDR3, as DNA: TGTGCCAGCAGCTCCGACCCGGGACAGGGGGCCTATGGCTACACCTTC. Its translation is CASSSDPGQGAYGYTF.